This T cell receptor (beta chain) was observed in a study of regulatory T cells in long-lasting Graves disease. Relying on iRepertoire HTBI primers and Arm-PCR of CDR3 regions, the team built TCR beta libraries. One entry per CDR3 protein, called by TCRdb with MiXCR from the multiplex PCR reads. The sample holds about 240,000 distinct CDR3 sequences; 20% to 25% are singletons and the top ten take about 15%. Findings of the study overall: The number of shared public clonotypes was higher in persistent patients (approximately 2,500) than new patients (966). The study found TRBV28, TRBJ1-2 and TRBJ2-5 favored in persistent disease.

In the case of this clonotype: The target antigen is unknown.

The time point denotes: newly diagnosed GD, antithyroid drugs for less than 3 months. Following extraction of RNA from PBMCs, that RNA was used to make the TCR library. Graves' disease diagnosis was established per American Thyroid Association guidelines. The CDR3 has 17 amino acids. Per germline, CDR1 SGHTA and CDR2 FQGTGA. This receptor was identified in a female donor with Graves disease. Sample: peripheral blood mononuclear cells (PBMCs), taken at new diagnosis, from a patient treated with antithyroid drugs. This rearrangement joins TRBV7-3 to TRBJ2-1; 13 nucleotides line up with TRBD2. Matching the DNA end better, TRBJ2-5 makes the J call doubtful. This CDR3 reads CASSPNPGLAGQETQYF. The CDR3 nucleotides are TGTGCCAGCAGCCCCAATCCGGGACTAGCGGGACAAGAGACCCAGTACTTC.